Listed below are T cell receptor beta chains from one sample, sequenced in a study of blood T cell repertoires in COVID-19. TCRdb's table, derived via immunoSEQ multiplex PCR, lists solely in-frame clones and lacks some. The sample consists of tens of thousands of clones, roughly 88% of them appearing once. The sample consisted of peripheral blood. These receptors were collected from a human donor in a cohort sampled during active COVID-19. Each CDR3 is given with its conserved first and last residue. A D gene is named only where the DNA matches it firmly. Not every row has a clone size; where given, it reads once, few, many or a size class.

j_call: TRBJ1-2; v_call: TRBV19; d_call: .; clone_size: .; cdr3_nt: TGTGCCAGTAGCAACCCGGGGTATGGTGGCTATGGCTACACCTTC; cdr3_aa: CASSNPGYGGYGYTF
j_call: TRBJ2-4; v_call: TRBV13; d_call: .; clone_size: .; cdr3_nt: TGTGCCAGCAGCTTATGGGGGCGGAAAAACATTCAGTACTTC; cdr3_aa: CASSLWGRKNIQYF
j_call: TRBJ2-3; v_call: TRBV27; d_call: TRBD2; clone_size: .; cdr3_nt: TGTGCCAGCAGTCGCTTCGCGGGGGGGCAAGATACGCAGTATTTT; cdr3_aa: CASSRFAGGQDTQYF
j_call: TRBJ2-7; v_call: TRBV2; d_call: .; clone_size: .; cdr3_nt: TGTGCCAGCAGTGAGGCGGAGGAGGGAGGAGGAATTCCCTACGAGCAGTACTTC; cdr3_aa: CASSEAEEGGGIPYEQYF
j_call: TRBJ1-2; v_call: TRBV10-2; d_call: .; clone_size: once; cdr3_nt: TGCGCCAGCAGTCCCGAGTCCGTGGACTATGGCTACACCTTC; cdr3_aa: CASSPESVDYGYTF
j_call: TRBJ1-2; v_call: TRBV24-1; d_call: TRBD1; clone_size: .; cdr3_nt: TGTGCCACCAGTGATTTGGACAGGGACTATGGCTACACCTTC; cdr3_aa: CATSDLDRDYGYTF
j_call: TRBJ1-2; v_call: TRBV6-1; d_call: .; clone_size: .; cdr3_nt: TGTGCCAGCAGTGAAAGGGCTAGGGGGACATTAAACTATGGCTACACCTTC; cdr3_aa: CASSERARGTLNYGYTF
j_call: TRBJ1-3; v_call: TRBV11-2; d_call: .; clone_size: .; cdr3_nt: TGTGCCAGCAGCTTAGTAAGTTCCGGCTCTGGAAACACCATATATTTT; cdr3_aa: CASSLVSSGSGNTIYF
j_call: TRBJ2-1; v_call: TRBV19; d_call: TRBD2; clone_size: .; cdr3_nt: TGTGCCAGCTCTAGCGGACGGTACAATGAGCAGTTCTTC; cdr3_aa: CASSSGRYNEQFF
j_call: TRBJ2-3; v_call: TRBV3-1/TRBV3-2; d_call: TRBD2; clone_size: .; cdr3_nt: TGTGCCAGCAGCCCTAGCGGGACTAGCACAGATACGCAGTATTTT; cdr3_aa: CASSPSGTSTDTQYF
j_call: TRBJ2-7; v_call: TRBV27; d_call: .; clone_size: .; cdr3_nt: TGTGCCAGCAGGGAACAGGGACGCTACGAGCAGTACTTC; cdr3_aa: CASREQGRYEQYF
j_call: TRBJ1-2; v_call: TRBV5-6; d_call: TRBD1; clone_size: .; cdr3_nt: TGTGCCAGCAGAACATACAGTGGGACAGGGCAAGGTTCGTATGGCTACACCTTC; cdr3_aa: CASRTYSGTGQGSYGYTF
j_call: TRBJ1-2; v_call: TRBV7-2; d_call: .; clone_size: .; cdr3_nt: TGTGCCAGCAGCCCTGGAGGGAAGAACTATGGCTACACCTTC; cdr3_aa: CASSPGGKNYGYTF
j_call: TRBJ2-3; v_call: TRBV3-1/TRBV3-2; d_call: TRBD2; clone_size: few; cdr3_nt: TGTGCCAGCAGCCAGACGACTAGCGGGAGGGCCTCCGCTTTCAGGGCAGATACGCAGTATTTT; cdr3_aa: CASSQTTSGRASAFRADTQYF
j_call: TRBJ1-2; v_call: TRBV28; d_call: .; clone_size: once; cdr3_nt: TGTGCCAGCAGGTTAGGGCAGGGTCACTATGGCTACACCTTC; cdr3_aa: CASRLGQGHYGYTF
j_call: TRBJ1-3; v_call: TRBV18; d_call: TRBD1; clone_size: .; cdr3_nt: TGTGCCAGCTTTCTGGACAGGGGAGGAAACACCATATATTTT; cdr3_aa: CASFLDRGGNTIYF
j_call: TRBJ1-3; v_call: TRBV7-2; d_call: .; clone_size: .; cdr3_nt: TGTGCCAGCAGCTTAGATCTTTACTCTGGAAACACCATATATTTT; cdr3_aa: CASSLDLYSGNTIYF